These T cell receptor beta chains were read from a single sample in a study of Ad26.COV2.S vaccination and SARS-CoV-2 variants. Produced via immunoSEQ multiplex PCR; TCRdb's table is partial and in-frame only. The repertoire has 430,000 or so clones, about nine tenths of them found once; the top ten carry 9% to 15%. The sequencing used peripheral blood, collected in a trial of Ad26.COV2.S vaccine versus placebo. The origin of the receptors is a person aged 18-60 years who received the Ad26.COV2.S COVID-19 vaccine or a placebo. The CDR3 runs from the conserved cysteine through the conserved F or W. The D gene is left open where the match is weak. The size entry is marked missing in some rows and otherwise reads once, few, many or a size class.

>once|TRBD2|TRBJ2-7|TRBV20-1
TGCAGTGCTAGTCCCCCCGGGAGGAGTTCCTACGAGCAGTACTTC
CSASPPGRSSYEQYF
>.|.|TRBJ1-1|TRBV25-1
TGTGCCAGCAGCCGGCAGGGCGTCCTTGCTGAAGCTTTCTTT
CASSRQGVLAEAFF
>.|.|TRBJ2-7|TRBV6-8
TGTGCCAGCAGGACCACAGGCTACGAGCAGTACTTC
CASRTTGYEQYF
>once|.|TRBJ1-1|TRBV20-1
TGCAGTGCTAGTTTCCTCCAAGGTTTCAACACTGAAGCTTTCTTT
CSASFLQGFNTEAFF
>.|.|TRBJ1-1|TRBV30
TGTGCCTGGGCCCTGGGGGGGATGAACACTGAAGCTTTCTTT
CAWALGGMNTEAFF
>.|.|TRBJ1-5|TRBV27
TGTGCCAGCAGTCAGGGCCGGGGCAATCAGCCCCAGCATTTT
CASSQGRGNQPQHF
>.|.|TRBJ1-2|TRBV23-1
TGCGCCAGCAGTCAATCGAGTCGCGAGGGGTTCTATGGCTACACCTTC
CASSQSSREGFYGYTF
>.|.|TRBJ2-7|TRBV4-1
TGCGCCAGCAGCCAAACTACCCCATCGACAGGAATTAACTACGAGCAGTACTTC
CASSQTTPSTGINYEQYF
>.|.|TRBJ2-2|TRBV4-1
TGCGCCAGCAGCCCCGGAGTTAACACCGGGGAGCTGTTTTTT
CASSPGVNTGELFF
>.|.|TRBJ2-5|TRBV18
TGTGCCAGCTCACCAAGTTCGTTTTCGGAGACCCAGTACTTC
CASSPSSFSETQYF
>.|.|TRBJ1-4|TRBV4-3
TGCGCCAGCAGCCACTCCGGGACCCCTTACGAAAAACTGTTTTTT
CASSHSGTPYEKLFF
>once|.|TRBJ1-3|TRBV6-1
TGTGCCAGCAGTGAAATGGGGCTTGGAAACACCATATATTTT
CASSEMGLGNTIYF
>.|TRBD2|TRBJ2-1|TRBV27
TGTGCCAGCAGTACACTAGCGGGAGTACAGGATGAGCAGTTCTTC
CASSTLAGVQDEQFF
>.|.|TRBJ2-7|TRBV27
TGTGCCAGCAGTGACGCTGGCCCGTCCCTTACCTACGAGCAGTACTTC
CASSDAGPSLTYEQYF
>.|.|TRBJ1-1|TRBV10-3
TGTGCCTCTCAGCCCCGAGGGGAAGGCACTGAAGCTTTCTTT
CASQPRGEGTEAFF
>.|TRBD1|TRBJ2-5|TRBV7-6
TGTGCCAGCAGCTTAGGGACAGGGGTGTTGGCGGAGACCCAGTACTTC
CASSLGTGVLAETQYF
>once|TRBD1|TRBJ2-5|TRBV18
TGTGCCAGCTCCCCTACCGGACAGGGCGGGGAGACCCAGTACTTC
CASSPTGQGGETQYF
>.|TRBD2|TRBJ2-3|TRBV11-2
TGTGCCAGCAGCTTAGTACTAGCGGGAGTCGCAGATACGCAGTATTTT
CASSLVLAGVADTQYF
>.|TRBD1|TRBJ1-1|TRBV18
TGTGCCAGCTCACTCGGGGACAGCCTTGAAGCTTTCTTT
CASSLGDSLEAFF
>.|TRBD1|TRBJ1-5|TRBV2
TGTGCCAGCTTTCTCACCCCAGGGGGCCTAGGCAATCAGCCCCAGCATTTT
CASFLTPGGLGNQPQHF
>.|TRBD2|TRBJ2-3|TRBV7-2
TGTGCCAGCAGCTTTCTAGCGGGAGTTTTAGATACGCAGTATTTT
CASSFLAGVLDTQYF
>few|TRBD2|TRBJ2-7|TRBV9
TGTGCCAGCAGCGAATCGGAGGGACTACCTTTCTACGAGCAGTACTTC
CASSESEGLPFYEQYF
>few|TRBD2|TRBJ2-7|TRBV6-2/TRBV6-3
TGTGCCAGCAGCCAGCTAGCGGGAGGACCCCACGAGCAGTACTTC
CASSQLAGGPHEQYF
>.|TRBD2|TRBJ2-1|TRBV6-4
TGTGCCAGCAGTTTAATGGGACTACTCACCGATGAGCAGTTCTTC
CASSLMGLLTDEQFF
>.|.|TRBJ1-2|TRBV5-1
TGCGCCAGCAGCTTTGGCGGGGGAGAGACCGGCTACACCTTC
CASSFGGGETGYTF
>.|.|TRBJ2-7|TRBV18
TGTGCCAGCTCACCCGGGGCAGGGTATAACTACGAGCAGTACTTC
CASSPGAGYNYEQYF
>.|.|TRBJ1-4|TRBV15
TGTGCCACCAGCAGAGATCGCCGCCACAGGGAGACTAATGAAAAACTGTTTTTT
CATSRDRRHRETNEKLFF
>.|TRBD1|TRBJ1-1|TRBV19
TGTGCCAGTAGTTTGGGGACAGCAATGAACACTGAAGCTTTCTTT
CASSLGTAMNTEAFF
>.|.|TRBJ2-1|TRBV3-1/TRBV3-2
TGTGCCAGCAGCCAAGATGGTCTACCCGAGCTAGGTGAGCAGTTCTTC
CASSQDGLPELGEQFF
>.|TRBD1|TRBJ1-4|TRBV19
TGTGCCAGTAGTGTCCGGGACAGGGGTAATGAAAAACTGTTTTTT
CASSVRDRGNEKLFF
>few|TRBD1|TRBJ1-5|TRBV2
TGTGCCAGCAGGGAGACAGGGGACCAGCCCCAGCATTTT
CASRETGDQPQHF
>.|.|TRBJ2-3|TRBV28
TGTGCCAGCAGTAGTGGGACTGCTAGCACAGATACGCAGTATTTT
CASSSGTASTDTQYF
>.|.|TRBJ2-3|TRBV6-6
TGTGCCAGCACCCTACGCCCCGCCAATACGCAGTATTTT
CASTLRPANTQYF
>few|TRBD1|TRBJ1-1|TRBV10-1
TGCGCCAGCAGCGCCGCCGTAGGGGGCGCAGCTGAAGCTTTCTTT
CASSAAVGGAAEAFF
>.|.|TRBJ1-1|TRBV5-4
TGTGCCAGCAGTGAAAGACCCAAAACAAGGAACACTGAAGCTTTCTTT
CASSERPKTRNTEAFF
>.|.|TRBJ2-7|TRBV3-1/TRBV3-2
TGTGCCAGCAGCCCTGAGGGTCAGGGCCCCCGTGTCGAGCAGTACTTC
CASSPEGQGPRVEQYF